This T cell receptor beta chain was found in a study of blood T cell dynamics during melanoma immunotherapy. The V gene end was trimmed by 10 bases and the J gene end by 2 bases; junction bases not matched to a gene: 5. The CDR3 has 12 amino acids. The germline CDR1 and CDR2 sequences are SNHLY and FYNNEI. The sample's time point: pre-treatment baseline. This clone was detected once. Measured with immunoSEQ multiplex PCR; TCRdb has only the in-frame clones, and not every one. The sample holds over 20,000 clones, just under 90% seen once. The receptor comes from a human donor with melanoma. Sequences were derived from blood, sampled from a patient treated with checkpoint blockade. This chain uses TRBV2 with TRBJ2-7; 7 bases match TRBD2. The CDR3 loop reads CATRGDPYEQYF. CDR3 DNA sequence: TGTGCCACCCGGGGGGACCCCTACGAGCAGTACTTC.